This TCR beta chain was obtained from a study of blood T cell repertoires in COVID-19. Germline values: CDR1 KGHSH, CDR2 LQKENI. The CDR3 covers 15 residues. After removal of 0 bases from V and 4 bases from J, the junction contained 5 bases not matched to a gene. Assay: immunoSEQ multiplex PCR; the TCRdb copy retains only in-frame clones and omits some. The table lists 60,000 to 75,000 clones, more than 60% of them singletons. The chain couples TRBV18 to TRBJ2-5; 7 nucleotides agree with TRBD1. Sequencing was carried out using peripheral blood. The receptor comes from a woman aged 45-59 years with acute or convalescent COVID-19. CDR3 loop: CASSPPISGGETQYF. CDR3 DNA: TGTGCCAGCTCACCACCTATATCAGGGGGAGAGACCCAGTACTTC.